One and the same sample provided the 20 T cell receptor beta chains below, sequenced in a study of shared clonotypes between healthy human individuals. TCRdb's table, derived via immunoSEQ multiplex PCR, lists solely in-frame clones and lacks some. The sample has roughly 2.5 million clones, approximately 94% seen once. Sequenced sample: naive CD4+ T cells sorted from blood. Sample subset: CD45RA+ positively selected. Receptors were obtained from a young man in good health.

This sequence joins TRBV5-1 and TRBJ2-7; 12 bases fit TRBD1. The length of the CDR3 is 16 residues. The germline gives CDR1 SGHRS, CDR2 YFSETQ. J was trimmed by 1 base and V by 4 bases; bases with no gene match: 6. The CDR3 sequence: CASSPQGQGASYEQYF. In DNA form, the CDR3 reads TGCGCCAGCAGCCCACAGGGACAGGGGGCATCCTACGAGCAGTACTTC.

This chain connects TRBV18 to TRBJ2-7; D unclear. Germline V gene lookup returns CDR1 KGHSH and CDR2 LQKENI. Trimming took 5 bases from V and 0 from J, leaving 14 bases between them. The CDR3 runs 15 residues. CDR3 DNA: TGTGCCAGCTCATCAACGGGCCTAAGCTCCTACGAGCAGTACTTC. It translates to CASSSTGLSSYEQYF. Filled out from reference TRBV18 and TRBJ2-7, the complete variable domain reads NAGVMQNPRHLVRRRGQEARLRCSPMKGHSHVYWYRQLPEEGLKFMVYLQKENIIDESGMPKERFSAEFPKEGPSILRIQQVVRGDSAAYFCASSSTGLSSYEQYFGPGTRLTVT.

The V gene is TRBV2, the J gene TRBJ1-6; the D gene is possibly TRBD1 (5 bases). The CDR3 totals 15 residues. The V gene lost 2 bases and the J gene lost 2 bases, with 7 bases spanning the gap. The germline V gene encodes CDR1 SNHLY and CDR2 FYNNEI. CDR3 DNA: TGTGCCAGCAGTGAACAGGGCCCCTATAATTCACCCCTCCACTTT. Its protein is CASSEQGPYNSPLHF.

This clone was seen only a few times. The rearrangement links TRBV2 to TRBJ2-7, with a tentative D call TRBD1 (6 bases). Germline V gene lookup returns CDR1 SNHLY and CDR2 FYNNEI. This CDR3 has 14 amino acids. V was clipped by 5 bases and J by 1 base, with 12 bases between them. The CDR3 region is CASSQDRTSYEQYF. In DNA, the CDR3 is TGTGCCAGCAGTCAAGACAGGACTTCCTACGAGCAGTACTTC. The whole variable domain, filled in from reference TRBV2 and TRBJ2-7, reads EPEVTQTPSHQVTQMGQEVILRCVPISNHLYFYWYRQILGQKVEFLVSFYNNEISEKSEIFDDQFSVERPDGSNFTLKIRSTKLEDSAMYFCASSQDRTSYEQYFGPGTRLTVT.

The chain links TRBV9 to TRBJ2-7; maybe TRBD2 (6 bases). Germline loops: CDR1 SGDLS, CDR2 YYNGEE. The length of the CDR3 is 13 residues. V lost 0 bases and J 5 bases, leaving 9 bases between the germline ends. CDR3 region: CASSVDWGDEQYF. The CDR3 region has the DNA TGTGCCAGCAGCGTAGATTGGGGGGACGAGCAGTACTTC. The full variable domain, its missing parts supplied by reference TRBV9 and TRBJ2-7, is DSGVTQTPKHLITATGQRVTLRCSPRSGDLSVYWYQQSLDQGLQFLIQYYNGEERAKGNILERFSAQQFPDLHSELNLSSLELGDSALYFCASSVDWGDEQYFGPGTRLTVT.

V is TRBV6-5 and J is TRBJ1-5; the D is unclear. Between the trimmed V and J ends, which lost 5 bases and 6 bases, there was a span of 14 bases. Germline V gene lookup returns CDR1 MNHEY and CDR2 SVGAGI. This CDR3 has 14 residues. The CDR3 coding sequence is TGTGCCAGCAGTAGCGCGGGGAAACGTCAGCCCCAGCATTTT. Encoded protein: CASSSAGKRQPQHF.

This clone was seen once. V gene TRBV6-5 combines with J gene TRBJ2-2; weak D call: TRBD2 (6 bases). This CDR3 region has 14 residues. Trimming removed 5 bases from V and 2 bases from J, with 9 bases in between. Germline-derived CDR1 and CDR2 are MNHEY and SVGAGI. In DNA, the CDR3 is TGTGCCAGCAGTCTGGCGGGAAACACCGGGGAGCTGTTTTTT. Translation gives CASSLAGNTGELFF.

This clone was counted a single time. The chain links TRBV10-1 to TRBJ2-2; TRBD2 is a possible D gene (5 bases). CDR3 size: 16 residues. The V end lost 0 bases, the J end lost 6 bases, and 14 bases lay between the germline ends. Germline V gene sequence: CDR1 WNHNN, CDR2 SYGVQD (reference sequence). CDR3 coding DNA: TGCGCCAGCAGTGAGTCCCCCTACACCGGGGCCGGGGAGCTGTTTTTT. It codes for CASSESPYTGAGELFF.

With regard to this clone: Other DNA sequences in this sample translate to the same CDR3. The V gene is TRBV10-3, the J gene TRBJ1-2; TRBD1 matches 8 bases. With 3 bases clipped from V and 7 bases from J, the junction kept 4 bases outside the gene matches. Looked up from germline, CDR1 is ENHRY and CDR2 is SYGVKD. This CDR3 is 13 amino acids long. CDR3 sequence (DNA): TGTGCCATCAGTGATGGACAGGGAGGTGGCTACACCTTC. Translation gives CAISDGQGGGYTF.

J is TRBJ1-1 and V is TRBV28; a possible D gene is TRBD1 (6 bases). The CDR3 is 15 amino acids. Trimming cost V 7 bases and J 1 base, with 16 bases left between them. The germline CDR1 and CDR2 sequences are MDHEN and SYDVKM. Here the CDR3 reads CASTLLGAGNTEAFF. CDR3 nucleotides: TGTGCCAGCACCCTGTTGGGGGCGGGGAACACTGAAGCTTTCTTT.

The J gene is TRBJ1-4, the V gene TRBV5-4, with TRBD1 identical over 9 bases. The CDR3 runs to 16 residues. Germline CDR1 SGHNT, CDR2 YYREEE (reference sequence). V lost 4 bases, J lost 3 bases, and 7 bases stayed unmatched. The CDR3 loop reads CASSLGQGRANEKLFF. DNA of the CDR3: TGTGCCAGCAGCCTCGGACAGGGGCGAGCTAATGAAAAACTGTTTTTT.

V is TRBV6-6 and J is TRBJ1-2; 7 nucleotides agree with TRBD1. This CDR3 spans 15 amino acids. From germline, CDR1 is MNHNY and CDR2 SVGAGI (reference sequence). The junction had 10 bases not matched to a gene; V was cut back by 6 bases and J by 3 bases. CDR3 amino acids: CASSDYRGMHYGYTF. The CDR3 bases are TGTGCCAGCAGCGACTACAGGGGCATGCACTATGGCTACACCTTC.

This sequence joins TRBV4-1 and TRBJ1-4; D is ambiguous. The CDR3 contains 12 residues. CDR1 and CDR2 (germline): MGHRA, YSYEKL. Trimming shortened V by 3 bases and J by 12 bases, and 11 bases separated the two germline ends. The CDR3 DNA reads as TGCGCCAGCAGCCAGAATATCGGAGAACTGTTTTTT. Its translation is CASSQNIGELFF.

This chain joins TRBV6-1 and TRBJ2-7; D gene unclear. CDR1 and CDR2 (germline): MNHNS, SASEGT. Trimming took off 0 bases at V and 2 bases at J, with 8 bases between the two ends. The CDR3 runs to 14 residues. In nucleotides, the CDR3 is TGTGCCAGCAGTGAAGCGGGGATACCCTACGAGCAGTACTTC. Its protein product is CASSEAGIPYEQYF.

The chain employs TRBV7-2 and TRBJ2-5; either TRBD1 or TRBD2 may supply D (5 bases each). Germline-derived CDR1 and CDR2 are SGHTA and FQGNSA. Trimming took 1 base from V and 0 from J, leaving 18 bases between them. This CDR3 has 18 amino acids. Here the CDR3 reads CASSLGGTWRANQETQYF. Here the CDR3 DNA reads TGTGCCAGCAGCTTAGGTGGGACCTGGCGGGCAAACCAAGAGACCCAGTACTTC. Supplemented by reference TRBV7-2 and TRBJ2-5, the full variable domain reads GAGVSQSPSNKVTEKGKDVELRCDPISGHTALYWYRQSLGQGLEFLIYFQGNSAPDKSGLPSDRFSAERTGGSVSTLTIQRTQQEDSAVYLCASSLGGTWRANQETQYFGPGTRLLVL.

This clone was counted a single time. The same CDR3 can be traced to other DNA sequences in this sample. The chain carries TRBV19 and TRBJ2-2; unclear D gene. The V end was cut by 3 bases, the J end by 5 bases, with 4 bases between. CDR3 length equals 12 residues. The germline CDR1 and CDR2 sequences are LNHDA and SQIVND (reference sequence). This chain's CDR3 is CASSIGTGELFF. As DNA, the CDR3 is TGTGCCAGTAGTATTGGAACCGGGGAGCTGTTTTTT.

The rearrangement uses TRBV7-2 and TRBJ2-5; the match to TRBD2 covers 7 bases. Germline lookup yields CDR1 SGHTA and CDR2 FQGNSA. V shed 5 bases, J shed 5 bases, and the junction held 14 bases outside the gene matches. The CDR3 contains 16 residues. The DNA for the CDR3 is TGTGCCAGCAGCGCGAACGGGGGAGGGCCTGGGGAGACCCAGTACTTC. Its translation is CASSANGGGPGETQYF.

The genes are TRBV4-3 and TRBJ1-1; 8 bases match TRBD1. V was pared by 3 bases and J by 5 bases, with 5 bases of the junction left unmatched. The CDR3 runs 14 residues. Germline CDR1 reads LGHNA; CDR2 reads YSLEER. The chain's CDR3 is CASSQWTGITEAFF. The CDR3 DNA is TGCGCCAGCAGCCAGTGGACAGGGATTACTGAAGCTTTCTTT.

The chain carries TRBV10-3 and TRBJ2-7, with 14 positions matching TRBD2. CDR3 length: 14 residues. V was clipped by 6 bases and J by 5 bases; unmatched bases: 3. Germline V gene data show CDR1 as ENHRY and CDR2 as SYGVKD. CDR3 residues: CAIRRLAGGNEQYF. The CDR3 coding sequence is TGTGCCATCAGAAGACTAGCGGGAGGGAACGAGCAGTACTTC.

The table lists this clone with a few counts. The gene calls are TRBV28 and TRBJ1-2; D is possibly TRBD1 (5 bases). CDR1 and CDR2 (germline): MDHEN, SYDVKM. V lost 7 bases and J 4 bases, leaving 16 bases between the germline ends. The CDR3 is made up of 14 amino acids. The CDR3: CASTPMGPSYGYTF. CDR3 nucleotide sequence: TGTGCCAGCACCCCCATGGGGCCCAGCTATGGCTACACCTTC.